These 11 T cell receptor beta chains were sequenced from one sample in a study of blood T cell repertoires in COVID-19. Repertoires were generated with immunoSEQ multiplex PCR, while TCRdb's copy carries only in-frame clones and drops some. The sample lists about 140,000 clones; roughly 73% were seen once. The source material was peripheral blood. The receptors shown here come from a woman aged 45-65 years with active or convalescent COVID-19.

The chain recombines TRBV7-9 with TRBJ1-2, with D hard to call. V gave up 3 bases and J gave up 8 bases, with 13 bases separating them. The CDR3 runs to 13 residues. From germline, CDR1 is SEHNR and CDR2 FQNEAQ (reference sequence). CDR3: CASSFPDKSGYTF. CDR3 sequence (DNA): TGTGCCAGCAGCTTCCCCGACAAGTCCGGCTACACCTTC. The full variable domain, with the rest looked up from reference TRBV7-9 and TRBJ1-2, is DTGVSQNPRHKITKRGQNVTFRCDPISEHNRLYWYRQTLGQGPEFLTYFQNEAQLEKSRLLSDRFSAERPKGSFSTLEIQRTEQGDSAMYLCASSFPDKSGYTFGSGTRLTVV.

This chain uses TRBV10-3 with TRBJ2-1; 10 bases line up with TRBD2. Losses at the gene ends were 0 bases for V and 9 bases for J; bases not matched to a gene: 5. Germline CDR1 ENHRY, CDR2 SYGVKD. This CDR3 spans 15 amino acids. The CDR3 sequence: CAISESGSGRPEQFF. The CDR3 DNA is TGTGCCATCAGTGAGTCGGGTAGCGGGAGGCCTGAGCAGTTCTTC.

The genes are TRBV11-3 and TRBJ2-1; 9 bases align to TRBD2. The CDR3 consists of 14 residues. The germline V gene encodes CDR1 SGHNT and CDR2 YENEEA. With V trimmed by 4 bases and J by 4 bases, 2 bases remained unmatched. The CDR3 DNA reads TGTGCCAGCAGCTGGCGGGGGGGTTACAATGAGCAGTTCTTC. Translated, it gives CASSWRGGYNEQFF. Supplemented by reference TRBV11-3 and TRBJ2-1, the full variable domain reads EAGVVQSPRYKIIEKKQPVAFWCNPISGHNTLYWYLQNLGQGPELLIRYENEEAVDDSQLPKDRFSAERLKGVDSTLKIQPAELGDSAVYLCASSWRGGYNEQFFGPGTRLTVL.

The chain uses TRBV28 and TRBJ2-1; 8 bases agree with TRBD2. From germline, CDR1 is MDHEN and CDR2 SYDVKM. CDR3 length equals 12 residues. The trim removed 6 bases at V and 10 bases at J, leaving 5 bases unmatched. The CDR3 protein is CASRGGLVEQFF. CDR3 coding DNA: TGTGCCAGCAGGGGGGGACTAGTGGAGCAGTTCTTC.

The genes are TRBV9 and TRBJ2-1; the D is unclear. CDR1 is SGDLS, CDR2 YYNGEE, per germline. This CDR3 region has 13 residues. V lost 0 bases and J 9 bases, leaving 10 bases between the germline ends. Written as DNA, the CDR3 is TGTGCCAGCAGCGTAGATCTTAGTAGTGAGCAGTTCTTC. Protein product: CASSVDLSSEQFF.

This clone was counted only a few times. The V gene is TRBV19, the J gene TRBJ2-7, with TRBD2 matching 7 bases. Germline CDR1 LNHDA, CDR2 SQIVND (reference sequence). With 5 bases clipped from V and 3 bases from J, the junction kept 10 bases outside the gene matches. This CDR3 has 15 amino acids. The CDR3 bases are TGTGCCAGTAGTGAGAGGGCTAGCGGAGTCTACGAGCAGTACTTC. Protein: CASSERASGVYEQYF.

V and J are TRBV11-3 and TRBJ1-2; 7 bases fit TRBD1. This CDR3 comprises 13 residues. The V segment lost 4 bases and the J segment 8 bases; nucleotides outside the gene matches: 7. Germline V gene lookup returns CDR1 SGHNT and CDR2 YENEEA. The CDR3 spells CASSSTGVRGYTF. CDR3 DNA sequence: TGTGCCAGCAGCTCAACAGGGGTTAGGGGCTACACCTTC.

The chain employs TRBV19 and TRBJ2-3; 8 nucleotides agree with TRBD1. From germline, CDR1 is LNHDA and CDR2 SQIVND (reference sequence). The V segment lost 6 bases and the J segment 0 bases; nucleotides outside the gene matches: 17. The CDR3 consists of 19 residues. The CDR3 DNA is TGTGCCAGTAGCCGGAAAACCAACAGGGGGGCATCTAGCACAGATACGCAGTATTTT. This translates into CASSRKTNRGASSTDTQYF.

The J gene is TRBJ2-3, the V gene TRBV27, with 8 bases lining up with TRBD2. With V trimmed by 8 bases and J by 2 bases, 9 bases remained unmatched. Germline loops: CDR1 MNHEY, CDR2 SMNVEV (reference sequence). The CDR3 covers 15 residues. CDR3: CASGVRRGVTDTQYF. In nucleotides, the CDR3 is TGTGCCAGCGGAGTTCGGCGGGGGGTCACAGATACGCAGTATTTT.

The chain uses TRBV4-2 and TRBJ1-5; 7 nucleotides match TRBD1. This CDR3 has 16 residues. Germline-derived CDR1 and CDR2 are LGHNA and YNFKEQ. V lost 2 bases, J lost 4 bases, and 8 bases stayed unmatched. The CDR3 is CASSQIYGTDNQPQHF. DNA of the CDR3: TGTGCCAGCAGCCAAATCTATGGGACAGATAATCAGCCCCAGCATTTT.

CDR3 bases: TGCGCCAGCAGCCCAGGGACTAACTATGGCTACACCTTC. The encoded protein is CASSPGTNYGYTF. This chain links TRBV5-1 with TRBJ1-2; perhaps TRBD1 as D (5 bases). The CDR3 is 13 amino acids. Germline V gene lookup returns CDR1 SGHRS and CDR2 YFSETQ. Trimming left V 4 bases short and J 0 bases short, with 7 bases between.